This paragraph reports one T cell receptor beta chain. What it binds is unknown. 13 Jbeta primers and 60 Vbeta primers were used for the PCR. The protocol was immunoSEQ multiplex PCR, while the TCRdb copy is restricted to in-frame clones and leaves out a portion. This sample has about 120,000 clones; roughly 80% occur once, and the top ten carry around 3%. The source of the sample is a study of cytomegalovirus exposure and HLA in healthy donors. Regarding the study as a whole: Researchers catalogued approximately 160 TCR beta chains as cytomegalovirus-associated.

Germline V gene data show CDR1 as SNHLY and CDR2 as FYNNEI. V was cut by 10 bases and J by 2 bases, with 12 bases left in between. The CDR3 is made up of 13 amino acids. Sequenced material: PBMCs. The receptor was isolated from a woman in her thirties or forties in good health and CMV-seropositive. The chain recombines TRBV2 with TRBJ1-3; no definite D call. CDR3 sequence (DNA): TGTGCCACCCGGGGTCGGACTGGAAACACCATATATTTT. As protein: CATRGRTGNTIYF.